This T cell receptor (beta chain) was identified in a study of cytomegalovirus exposure and HLA in healthy donors. Study-wide background: Genotyping showed 81% of some 400 donors falling in the Caucasian-associated ancestry cluster.

The V gene lost 1 base and the J gene lost 1 base, with 4 bases spanning the gap. Germline V CDR1 and CDR2: KGHSH, LQKENI. The CDR3 covers 13 residues. PCR employed 60 Vbeta and 13 Jbeta primers. The protocol was immunoSEQ multiplex PCR, while the TCRdb copy is restricted to in-frame clones and leaves out a portion. The table has approximately 160,000 clones, roughly 85% seen once. Sequencing was carried out using PBMCs. This chain connects TRBV18 to TRBJ1-1; D gene uncertain. The receptor was derived from a male donor in good health and CMV-seronegative. CDR3 nucleotides: TGTGCCAGCTCACCACAGCAGAACACTGAAGCTTTCTTT. Translated: CASSPQQNTEAFF.